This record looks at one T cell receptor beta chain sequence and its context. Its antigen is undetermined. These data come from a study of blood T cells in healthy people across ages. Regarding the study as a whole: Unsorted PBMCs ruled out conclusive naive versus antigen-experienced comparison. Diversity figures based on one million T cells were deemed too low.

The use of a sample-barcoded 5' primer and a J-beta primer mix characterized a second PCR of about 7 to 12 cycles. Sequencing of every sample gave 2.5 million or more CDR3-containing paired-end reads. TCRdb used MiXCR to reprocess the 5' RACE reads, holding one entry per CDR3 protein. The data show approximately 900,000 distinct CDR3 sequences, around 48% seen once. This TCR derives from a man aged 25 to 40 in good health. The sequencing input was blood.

The CDR3 DNA is TGTGCCAGCAGCACCGGACAGGGAGTCTGGCAGTTCTTC. Protein product: CASSTGQGVWQFF. The V gene is TRBV7-9, the J gene TRBJ2-1; 8 positions match TRBD1. Germline V lookup: CDR1 SEHNR, CDR2 FQNEAQ (reference sequence). The CDR3 is 13 residues long. Trimming removed 5 bases from V and 12 bases from J; junction bases left unmatched: 9.